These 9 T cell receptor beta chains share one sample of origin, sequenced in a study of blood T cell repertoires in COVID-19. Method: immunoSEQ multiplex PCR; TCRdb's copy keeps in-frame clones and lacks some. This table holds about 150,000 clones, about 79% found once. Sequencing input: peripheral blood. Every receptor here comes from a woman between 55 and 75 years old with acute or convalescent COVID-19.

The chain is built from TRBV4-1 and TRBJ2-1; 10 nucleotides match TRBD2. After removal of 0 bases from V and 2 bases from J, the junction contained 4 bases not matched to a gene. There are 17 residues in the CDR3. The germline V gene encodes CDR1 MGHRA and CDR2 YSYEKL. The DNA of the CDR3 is TGCGCCAGCAGCCAAGAGGTAGCGGGGGGCGCCTACAATGAGCAGTTCTTC. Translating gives CASSQEVAGGAYNEQFF.

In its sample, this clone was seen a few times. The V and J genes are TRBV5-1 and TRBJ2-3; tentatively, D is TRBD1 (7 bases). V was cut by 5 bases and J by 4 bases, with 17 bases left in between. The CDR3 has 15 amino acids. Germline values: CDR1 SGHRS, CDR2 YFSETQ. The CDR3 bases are TGCGCCAGCAGTTATCAGGGGGACTGGGCAGATACGCAGTATTTT. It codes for CASSYQGDWADTQYF.

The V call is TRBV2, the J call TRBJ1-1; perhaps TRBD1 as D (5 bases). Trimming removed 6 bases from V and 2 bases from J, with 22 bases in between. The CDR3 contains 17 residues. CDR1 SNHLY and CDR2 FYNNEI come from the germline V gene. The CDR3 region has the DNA TGTGCCAGCAGCACCCCCTCAACAGGTCCCTTTAACACTGAAGCTTTCTTT. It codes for CASSTPSTGPFNTEAFF.

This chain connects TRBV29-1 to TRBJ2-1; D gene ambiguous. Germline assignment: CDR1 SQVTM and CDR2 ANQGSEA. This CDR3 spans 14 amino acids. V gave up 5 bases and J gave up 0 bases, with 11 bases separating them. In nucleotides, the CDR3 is TGCAGCGTTATGCCCAGGCACTCCTACAATGAGCAGTTCTTC. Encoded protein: CSVMPRHSYNEQFF.

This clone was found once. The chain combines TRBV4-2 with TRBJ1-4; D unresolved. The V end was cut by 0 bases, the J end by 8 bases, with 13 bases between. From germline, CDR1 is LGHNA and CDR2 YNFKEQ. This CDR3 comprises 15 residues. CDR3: CASSQERGVKEKLFF. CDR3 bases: TGTGCCAGCAGCCAAGAGCGGGGAGTTAAGGAAAAACTGTTTTTT.

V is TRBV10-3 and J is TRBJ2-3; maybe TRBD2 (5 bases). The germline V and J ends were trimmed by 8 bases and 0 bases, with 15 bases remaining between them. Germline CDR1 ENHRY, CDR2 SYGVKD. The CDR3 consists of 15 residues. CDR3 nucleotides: TGTGCCATCGGGAGCCAGATTAGTAGCACAGATACGCAGTATTTT. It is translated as CAIGSQISSTDTQYF.

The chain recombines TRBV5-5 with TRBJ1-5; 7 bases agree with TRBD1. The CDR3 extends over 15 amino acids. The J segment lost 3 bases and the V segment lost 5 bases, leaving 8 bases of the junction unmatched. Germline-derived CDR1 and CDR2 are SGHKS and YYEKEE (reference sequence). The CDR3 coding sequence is TGTGCCAGCAGTCACAATGGACAGGTCAATCAGCCCCAGCATTTT. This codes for CASSHNGQVNQPQHF.

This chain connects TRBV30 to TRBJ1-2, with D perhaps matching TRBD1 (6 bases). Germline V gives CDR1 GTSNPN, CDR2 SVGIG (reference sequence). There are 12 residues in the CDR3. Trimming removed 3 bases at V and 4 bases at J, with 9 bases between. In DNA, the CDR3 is TGTGCCTGGAGCGGACAGTTCTATGGCTACACCTTC. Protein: CAWSGQFYGYTF.

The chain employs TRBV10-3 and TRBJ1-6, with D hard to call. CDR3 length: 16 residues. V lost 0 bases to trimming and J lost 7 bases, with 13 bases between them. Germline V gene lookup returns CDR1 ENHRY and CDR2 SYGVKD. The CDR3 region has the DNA TGTGCCATCAGTGAGTCGAAGTCACTGGAGAATTCACCCCTCCACTTT. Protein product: CAISESKSLENSPLHF.